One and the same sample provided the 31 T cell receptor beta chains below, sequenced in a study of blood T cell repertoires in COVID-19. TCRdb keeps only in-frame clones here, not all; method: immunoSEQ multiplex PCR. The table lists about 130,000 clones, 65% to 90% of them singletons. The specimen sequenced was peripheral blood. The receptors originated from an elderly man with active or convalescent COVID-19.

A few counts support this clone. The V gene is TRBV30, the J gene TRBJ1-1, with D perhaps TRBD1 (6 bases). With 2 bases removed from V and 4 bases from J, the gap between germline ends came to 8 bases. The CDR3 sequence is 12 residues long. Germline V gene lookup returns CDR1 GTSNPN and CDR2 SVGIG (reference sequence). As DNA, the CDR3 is TGTGCCTGGAGTTTAGGGGGCACTGAAGCTTTCTTT. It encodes CAWSLGGTEAFF.

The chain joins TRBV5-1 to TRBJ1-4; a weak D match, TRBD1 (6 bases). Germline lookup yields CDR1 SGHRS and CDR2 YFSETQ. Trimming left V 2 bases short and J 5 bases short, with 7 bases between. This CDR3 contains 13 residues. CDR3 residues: CASSFGQNEKLFF. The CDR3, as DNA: TGCGCCAGCAGCTTTGGACAGAATGAAAAACTGTTTTTT.

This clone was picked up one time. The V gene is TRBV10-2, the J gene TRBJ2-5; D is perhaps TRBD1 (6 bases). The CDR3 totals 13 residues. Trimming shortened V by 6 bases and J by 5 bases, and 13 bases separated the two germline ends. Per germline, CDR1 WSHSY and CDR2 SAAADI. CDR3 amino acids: CASRRGRVETQYF. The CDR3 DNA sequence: TGCGCCAGCAGGAGGGGGAGAGTGGAGACCCAGTACTTC.

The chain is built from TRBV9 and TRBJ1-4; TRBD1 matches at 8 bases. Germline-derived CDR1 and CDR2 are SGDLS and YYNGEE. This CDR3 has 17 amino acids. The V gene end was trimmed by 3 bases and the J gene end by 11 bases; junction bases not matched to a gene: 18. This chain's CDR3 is CASSAGDTGGGSWKLFF. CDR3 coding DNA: TGTGCCAGCAGCGCGGGAGATACAGGGGGTGGTAGTTGGAAACTGTTTTTT.

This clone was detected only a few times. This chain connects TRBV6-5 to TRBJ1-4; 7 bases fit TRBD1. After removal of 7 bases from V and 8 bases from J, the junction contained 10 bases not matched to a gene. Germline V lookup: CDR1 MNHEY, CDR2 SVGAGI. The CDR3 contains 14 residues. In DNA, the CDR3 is TGTGCCAGCACCGAGGGGGCAGGAGGAGAAAAACTGTTTTTT. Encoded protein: CASTEGAGGEKLFF.

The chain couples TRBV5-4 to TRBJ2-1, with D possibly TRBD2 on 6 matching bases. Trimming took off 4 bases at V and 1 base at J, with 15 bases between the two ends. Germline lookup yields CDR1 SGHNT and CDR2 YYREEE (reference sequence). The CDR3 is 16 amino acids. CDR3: CASSTGGGASYNEQFF. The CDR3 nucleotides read TGTGCCAGCAGCACCGGAGGAGGGGCTTCCTACAATGAGCAGTTCTTC.

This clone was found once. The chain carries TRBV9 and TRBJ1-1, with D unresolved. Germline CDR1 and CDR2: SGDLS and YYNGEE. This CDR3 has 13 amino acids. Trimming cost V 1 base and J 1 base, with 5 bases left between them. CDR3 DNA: TGTGCCAGCAGCGTAACAACGAACACTGAAGCTTTCTTT. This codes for CASSVTTNTEAFF.

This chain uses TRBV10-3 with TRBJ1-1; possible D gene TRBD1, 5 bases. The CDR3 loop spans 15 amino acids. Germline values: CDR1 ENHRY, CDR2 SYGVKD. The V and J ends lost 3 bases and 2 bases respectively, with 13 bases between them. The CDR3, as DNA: TGTGCCATCAGTGACATGGAGGGGAAAAACACTGAAGCTTTCTTT. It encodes CAISDMEGKNTEAFF.

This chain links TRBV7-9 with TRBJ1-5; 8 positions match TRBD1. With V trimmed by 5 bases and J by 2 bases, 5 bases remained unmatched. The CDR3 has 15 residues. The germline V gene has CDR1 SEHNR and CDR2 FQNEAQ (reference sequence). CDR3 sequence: CASSKTGVGNQPQHF. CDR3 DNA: TGTGCCAGCAGCAAGACAGGGGTGGGCAATCAGCCCCAGCATTTT.

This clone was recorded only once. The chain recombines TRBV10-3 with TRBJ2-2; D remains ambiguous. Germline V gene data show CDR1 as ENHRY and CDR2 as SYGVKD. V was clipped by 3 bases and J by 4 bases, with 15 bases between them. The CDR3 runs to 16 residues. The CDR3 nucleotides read TGTGCCATCAGTGATCTAAATCTAGGTGGCACCGGGGAGCTGTTTTTT. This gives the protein CAISDLNLGGTGELFF.

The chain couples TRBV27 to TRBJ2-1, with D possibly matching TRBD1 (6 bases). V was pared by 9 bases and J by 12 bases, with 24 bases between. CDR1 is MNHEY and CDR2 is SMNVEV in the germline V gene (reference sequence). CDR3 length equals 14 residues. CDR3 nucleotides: TGTGCCAGGGTATTCCAGGGGATGAAGCCTCGGCAGTTCTTC. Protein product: CARVFQGMKPRQFF.

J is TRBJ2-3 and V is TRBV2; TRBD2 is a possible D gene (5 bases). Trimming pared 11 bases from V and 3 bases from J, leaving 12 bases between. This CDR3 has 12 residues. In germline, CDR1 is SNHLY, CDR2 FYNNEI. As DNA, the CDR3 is TGTGCCCGGTCCCGGGATACAGATACGCAGTATTTT. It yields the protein CARSRDTDTQYF.

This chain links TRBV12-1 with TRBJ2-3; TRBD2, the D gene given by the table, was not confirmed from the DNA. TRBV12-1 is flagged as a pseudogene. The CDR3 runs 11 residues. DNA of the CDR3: TGTGCCAGCAGCCCCTCCGATACGCAGTATTTT. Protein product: CASSPSDTQYF.

The CDR3 coding sequence is TGTGCCAGCAGTTTCAGGACAGCCGGTAGCAATCAGCCCCAGCATTTT. Its protein is CASSFRTAGSNQPQHF. The gene calls are TRBV28 and TRBJ1-5, with a possible D match to TRBD1 (6 bases). CDR1 is MDHEN, CDR2 SYDVKM, per germline. The CDR3 has 16 amino acids. Trimming cost V 3 bases and J 0 bases, with 12 bases left between them.

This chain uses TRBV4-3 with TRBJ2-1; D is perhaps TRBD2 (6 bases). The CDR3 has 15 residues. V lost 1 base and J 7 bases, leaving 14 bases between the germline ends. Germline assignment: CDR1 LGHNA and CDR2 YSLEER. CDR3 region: CASSQGATSRNEQFF. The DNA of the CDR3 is TGCGCCAGCAGCCAAGGAGCGACTAGTAGGAATGAGCAGTTCTTC.

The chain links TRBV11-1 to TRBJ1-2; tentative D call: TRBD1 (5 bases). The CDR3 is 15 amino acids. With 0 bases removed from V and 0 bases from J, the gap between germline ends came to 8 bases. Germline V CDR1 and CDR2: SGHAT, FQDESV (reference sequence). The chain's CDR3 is CASSLAPGTNYGYTF. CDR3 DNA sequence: TGTGCCAGCAGCTTAGCCCCAGGGACTAACTATGGCTACACCTTC.

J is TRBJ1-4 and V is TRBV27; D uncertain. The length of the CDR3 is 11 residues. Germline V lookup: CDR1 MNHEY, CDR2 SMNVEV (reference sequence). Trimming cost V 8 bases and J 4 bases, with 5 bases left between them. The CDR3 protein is CASAGNEKLFF. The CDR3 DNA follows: TGTGCCAGCGCCGGTAATGAAAAACTGTTTTTT. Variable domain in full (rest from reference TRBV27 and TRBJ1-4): EAQVTQNPRYLITVTGKKLTVTCSQNMNHEYMSWYRQDPGLGLRQIYYSMNVEVTDKGDVPEGYKVSRKEKRNFPLILESPSPNQTSLYFCASAGNEKLFFGSGTQLSVL.

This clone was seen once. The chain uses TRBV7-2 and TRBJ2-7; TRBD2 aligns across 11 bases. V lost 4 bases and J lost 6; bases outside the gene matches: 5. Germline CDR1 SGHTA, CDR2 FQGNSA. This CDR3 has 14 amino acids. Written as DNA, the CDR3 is TGTGCCAGCAGCTGGCTAGCGGGAGGAGTCGAGCAGTACTTC. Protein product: CASSWLAGGVEQYF.

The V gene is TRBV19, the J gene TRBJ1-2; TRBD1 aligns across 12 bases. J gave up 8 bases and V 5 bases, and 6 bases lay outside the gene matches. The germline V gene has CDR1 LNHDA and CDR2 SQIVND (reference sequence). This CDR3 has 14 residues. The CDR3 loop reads CASSLGTGGRGYTF. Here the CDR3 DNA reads TGTGCCAGTAGTCTGGGGACAGGGGGCCGCGGCTACACCTTC. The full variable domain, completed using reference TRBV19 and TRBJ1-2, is DGGITQSPKYLFRKEGQNVTLSCEQNLNHDAMYWYRQDPGQGLRLIYYSQIVNDFQKGDIAEGYSVSREKKESFPLTVTSAQKNPTAFYLCASSLGTGGRGYTFGSGTRLTVV.

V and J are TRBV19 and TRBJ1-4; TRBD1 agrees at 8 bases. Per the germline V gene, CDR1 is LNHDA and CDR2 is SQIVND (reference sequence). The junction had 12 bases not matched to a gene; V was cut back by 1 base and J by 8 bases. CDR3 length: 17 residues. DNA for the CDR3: TGTGCCAGTAGTATAGCGGGGACAGGTTGGGTTGGAGAAAAACTGTTTTTT. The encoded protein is CASSIAGTGWVGEKLFF.

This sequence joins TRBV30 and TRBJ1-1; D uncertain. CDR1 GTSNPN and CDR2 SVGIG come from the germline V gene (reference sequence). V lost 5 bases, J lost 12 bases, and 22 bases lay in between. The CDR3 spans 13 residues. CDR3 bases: TGTGCCTGGCAGTGGAGGAGCGCTGAACGGACTTTCTTT. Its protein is CAWQWRSAERTFF.

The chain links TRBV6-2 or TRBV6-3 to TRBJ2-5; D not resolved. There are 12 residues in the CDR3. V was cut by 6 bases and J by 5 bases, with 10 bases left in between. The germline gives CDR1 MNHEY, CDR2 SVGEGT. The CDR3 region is CASSDSWETQYF. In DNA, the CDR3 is TGTGCCAGCAGCGATAGTTGGGAGACCCAGTACTTC.

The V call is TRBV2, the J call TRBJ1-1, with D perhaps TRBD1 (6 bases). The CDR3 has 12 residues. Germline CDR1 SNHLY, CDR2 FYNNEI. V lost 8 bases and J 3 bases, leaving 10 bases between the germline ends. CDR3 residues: CASGTGYTEAFF. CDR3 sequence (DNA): TGTGCCAGCGGAACAGGGTACACTGAAGCTTTCTTT.

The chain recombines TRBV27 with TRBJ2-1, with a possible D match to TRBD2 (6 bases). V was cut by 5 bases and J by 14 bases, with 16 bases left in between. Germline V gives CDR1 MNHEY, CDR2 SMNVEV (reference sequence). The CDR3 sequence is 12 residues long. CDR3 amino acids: CASSTSGSREFF. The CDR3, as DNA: TGTGCCAGCAGTACTTCCGGGAGCCGGGAGTTCTTC.

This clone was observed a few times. The CDR3 coding sequence is TGTGCCAGCAACGGGGGGGGCAATCAGCCCCAGCATTTT. Its translation is CASNGGGNQPQHF. V is TRBV4-2 and J is TRBJ1-5; maybe TRBD1 (5 bases). Trimming stripped 7 bases from V and 2 bases from J, with 9 bases between. This CDR3 is built from 13 residues. Germline CDR1 and CDR2: LGHNA and YNFKEQ.

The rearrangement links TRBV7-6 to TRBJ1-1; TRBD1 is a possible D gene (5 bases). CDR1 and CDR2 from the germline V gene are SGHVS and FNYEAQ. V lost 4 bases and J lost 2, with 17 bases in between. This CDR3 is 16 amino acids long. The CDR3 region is CASSYGGGSANTEAFF. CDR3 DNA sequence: TGTGCCAGCAGCTATGGCGGGGGATCGGCTAACACTGAAGCTTTCTTT. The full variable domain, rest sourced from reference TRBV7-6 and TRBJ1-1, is GAGVSQSPRYKVTKRGQDVALRCDPISGHVSLYWYRQALGQGPEFLTYFNYEAQQDKSGLPNDRFSAERPEGSISTLTIQRTEQRDSAMYRCASSYGGGSANTEAFFGQGTRLTVV.

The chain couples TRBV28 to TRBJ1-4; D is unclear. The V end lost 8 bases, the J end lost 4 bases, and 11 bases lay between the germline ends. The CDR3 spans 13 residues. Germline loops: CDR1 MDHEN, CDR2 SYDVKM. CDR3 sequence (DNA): TGTGCCAGCTTAAACGCTATTAATGAAAAACTGTTTTTT. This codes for CASLNAINEKLFF.

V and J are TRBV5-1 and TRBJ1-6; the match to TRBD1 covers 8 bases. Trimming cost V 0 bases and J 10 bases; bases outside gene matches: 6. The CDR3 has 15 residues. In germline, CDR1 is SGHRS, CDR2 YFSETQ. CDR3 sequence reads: CASSLAVQGGSPLHF. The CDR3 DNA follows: TGCGCCAGCAGCTTGGCCGTACAGGGGGGGTCACCCCTCCACTTT.

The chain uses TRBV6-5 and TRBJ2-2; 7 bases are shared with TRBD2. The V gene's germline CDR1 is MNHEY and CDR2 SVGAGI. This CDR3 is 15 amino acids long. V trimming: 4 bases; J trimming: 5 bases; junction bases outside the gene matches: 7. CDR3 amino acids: CASSSSGSRTGELFF. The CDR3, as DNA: TGTGCCAGCAGTTCTAGCGGATCCCGGACCGGGGAGCTGTTTTTT.

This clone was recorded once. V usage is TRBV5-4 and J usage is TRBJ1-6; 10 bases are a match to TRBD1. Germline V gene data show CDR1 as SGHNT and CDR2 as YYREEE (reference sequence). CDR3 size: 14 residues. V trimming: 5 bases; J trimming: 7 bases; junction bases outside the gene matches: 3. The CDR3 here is CASRDRGQNSPLHF. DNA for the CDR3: TGTGCCAGCAGAGACAGGGGGCAAAATTCACCCCTCCACTTT.

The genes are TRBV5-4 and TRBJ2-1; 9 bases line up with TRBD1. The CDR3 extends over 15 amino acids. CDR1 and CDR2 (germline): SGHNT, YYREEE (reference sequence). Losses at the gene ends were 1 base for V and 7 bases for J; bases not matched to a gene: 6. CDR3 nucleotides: TGTGCCAGCAGCTTGAAAGGGACAGGGCTTAATGAGCAGTTCTTC. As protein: CASSLKGTGLNEQFF.